This is a list of T cell receptor beta chains from one sample in a study of blood T cell repertoires in COVID-19. Profiled with immunoSEQ multiplex PCR; TCRdb holds only in-frame clones, not every one. Here the sample spans 200,000 to 300,000 clones, about 91% being singletons. The sequencing input was peripheral blood. These receptors were obtained from a woman between 25 and 40 years old with COVID-19, enrolled during active disease. The CDR3 runs from the conserved cysteine through the conserved F or W. D genes are given only for firm matches. Size is stated for part of the rows, as once, few or many counts, or as a class when the clone is expanded.

TRBJ2-5	18	once	TRBV3-1/TRBV3-2	TRBD2	CASSLGVAGVPGQETQYF	TGTGCCAGCAGCCTTGGGGTAGCGGGGGTGCCCGGGCAAGAGACCCAGTACTTC
TRBJ2-7	15	.	TRBV20-1	TRBD2	CSASPASGGSYEQYF	TGCAGTGCTAGTCCGGCTAGCGGGGGATCCTACGAGCAGTACTTC
TRBJ1-4	16	.	TRBV2	TRBD1	CASIHLETGGDEKLFF	TGTGCCAGCATACATCTCGAGACAGGGGGCGATGAAAAACTGTTTTTT
TRBJ1-2	15	.	TRBV7-2	.	CASSLDMGATYGYTF	TGTGCCAGCAGCTTAGATATGGGAGCGACCTATGGCTACACCTTC
TRBJ2-5	16	.	TRBV28	.	CASSYERDKGSETQYF	TGTGCCAGCAGTTATGAGAGGGACAAGGGATCTGAGACCCAGTACTTC
TRBJ1-1	16	.	TRBV6-2/TRBV6-3	.	CASSQYPFRQASGAFF	TGTGCCAGCAGCCAATACCCTTTCCGACAGGCCAGTGGGGCTTTCTTT
TRBJ1-4	14	.	TRBV2	.	CASSELRGNEKLFF	TGTGCCAGCAGTGAACTGAGGGGGAATGAAAAACTGTTTTTT
TRBJ1-5	12	.	TRBV6-5	.	CASGRSNQPQHF	TGTGCCAGCGGCAGAAGCAATCAGCCCCAGCATTTT
TRBJ2-1	14	.	TRBV24-1	TRBD2	CATTLGLASNEQFF	TGTGCCACCACCCTAGGACTAGCTAGCAATGAGCAGTTCTTC
TRBJ1-1	11	.	TRBV20-1	.	CSASVNTEAFF	TGCAGTGCTAGCGTGAACACTGAAGCTTTCTTT
TRBJ1-5	16	.	TRBV27	.	CASSLSGQSSNQPQHF	TGTGCCAGCAGTTTATCTGGGCAGTCGAGCAATCAGCCCCAGCATTTT
TRBJ1-1	15	.	TRBV11-3	.	CASTQKRGGNTEAFF	TGTGCCAGCACCCAGAAAAGGGGCGGGAACACTGAAGCTTTCTTT
TRBJ2-5	14	.	TRBV5-6	TRBD1	CASSFQGVLETQYF	TGTGCCAGCAGCTTTCAGGGGGTCCTGGAGACCCAGTACTTC
TRBJ2-5	14	.	TRBV11-3	.	CASSSNREQETQYF	TGTGCCAGCAGCTCCAACAGGGAACAAGAGACCCAGTACTTC
TRBJ1-2	15	.	TRBV4-2	TRBD1	CASSQGGTGAYGYTF	TGTGCCAGCAGCCAAGGAGGGACAGGGGCCTATGGCTACACCTTC
TRBJ2-7	14	.	TRBV28	.	CASQISGGSYEQYF	TGTGCCAGCCAGATTTCCGGAGGGAGCTACGAGCAGTACTTC
TRBJ2-1	15	.	TRBV5-6	TRBD1	CASSRMDRGYNEQFF	TGTGCCAGCAGCCGCATGGACAGGGGATACAATGAGCAGTTCTTC
TRBJ1-1	13	.	TRBV6-2/TRBV6-3	.	CASSNTGSTEAFF	TGTGCCAGCAGTAATACAGGGTCCACTGAAGCTTTCTTT
TRBJ1-1	13	.	TRBV16	TRBD1	CASNNRGGTEAFF	TGTGCCAGCAATAACAGGGGGGGGACTGAAGCTTTCTTT
TRBJ1-1	15	.	TRBV6-5	TRBD1	CASIRQGAGNTEAFF	TGTGCCAGCATCAGACAGGGGGCGGGAAACACTGAAGCTTTCTTT
TRBJ1-6	14	once	TRBV11-2	.	CASSLGGEGSPLHF	TGTGCCAGCAGCTTAGGGGGGGAGGGATCACCCCTCCACTTT
TRBJ2-2	14	.	TRBV25-1	.	CASSLAYSTGELFF	TGTGCCAGCAGCCTAGCTTACAGCACCGGGGAGCTGTTTTTT
TRBJ2-1	16	.	TRBV11-2	TRBD2	CASSFELAGGNNEQFF	TGTGCCAGCAGCTTTGAGCTAGCGGGAGGGAACAATGAGCAGTTCTTC
TRBJ2-3	19	once	TRBV7-6	TRBD2	CASSTSGTSGGHSTDTQYF	TGTGCCAGCAGCACCTCCGGGACTAGCGGGGGCCATAGCACAGATACGCAGTATTTT
TRBJ1-4	14	.	TRBV15	.	CATSRDTRNEKLFF	TGTGCCACCAGCAGAGATACGCGGAATGAAAAACTGTTTTTT
TRBJ2-2	15	.	TRBV5-1	TRBD2	CASSLGTSGTGELFF	TGCGCCAGCAGCTTAGGGACTAGCGGGACCGGGGAGCTGTTTTTT
TRBJ2-7	13	.	TRBV15	.	CATSRGFTYEQYF	TGTGCCACCAGCCGGGGGTTCACCTACGAGCAGTACTTC
TRBJ1-4	10	many	TRBV7-9	.	CASSGQLLFF	TGTGCCAGCTCTGGACAGCTACTGTTTTTT
TRBJ2-5	16	.	TRBV21-1	.	CASSKVGVGREETQYF	TGTGCCAGCAGCAAAGTGGGGGTCGGGAGGGAAGAGACCCAGTACTTC
TRBJ1-5	19	.	TRBV6-2/TRBV6-3	.	CASSYFRVDRLSPNQPQHF	TGTGCCAGCAGTTATTTTCGGGTCGACAGACTCTCACCCAATCAGCCCCAGCATTTT
TRBJ1-1	13	few	TRBV5-6	.	CASSLGQSTEAFF	TGTGCCAGCAGCCTCGGACAGAGCACTGAAGCTTTCTTT
TRBJ2-3	15	.	TRBV7-6	.	CASSLVGRRTDTQYF	TGTGCCAGCAGCTTAGTGGGCCGCCGCACAGATACGCAGTATTTT
TRBJ1-1	15	.	TRBV4-1	.	CASSHSPQAGNEAFF	TGCGCCAGCAGCCACTCCCCCCAAGCGGGAAATGAAGCTTTCTTT
TRBJ2-5	15	once	TRBV5-4	TRBD1	CASSRVGQDQETQYF	TGTGCCAGCAGCCGCGTCGGACAGGACCAAGAGACCCAGTACTTC
TRBJ1-2	13	.	TRBV21-1	.	CASKRQGYGGYTF	TGTGCCAGCAAGAGACAGGGATACGGTGGCTACACCTTC
TRBJ1-6	13	.	TRBV12-3/TRBV12-4	.	CASTGQRDSPLHF	TGTGCCAGCACCGGTCAGAGGGATTCACCCCTCCACTTT
TRBJ2-7	15	.	TRBV7-2	TRBD2	CASSFLAGGPYEQYF	TGTGCCAGCAGCTTCCTAGCGGGGGGGCCCTACGAGCAGTACTTC
TRBJ2-5	17	.	TRBV9	TRBD2	CASSATGAGGRQETQYF	TGTGCCAGCAGCGCGACGGGAGCGGGGGGCCGTCAAGAGACCCAGTACTTC
TRBJ2-6	18	once	TRBV7-2	TRBD1	CASSPRQGMSSGANVLTF	TGTGCCAGCAGCCCGCGACAGGGGATGAGCTCTGGGGCCAACGTCCTGACTTTC
TRBJ1-4	16	few	TRBV9	.	CASSVGHSATNEKLFF	TGTGCCAGCAGCGTAGGGCATTCAGCAACTAATGAAAAACTGTTTTTT
TRBJ2-3	16	few	TRBV5-1	.	CASSLLSGLNTDTQYF	TGCGCCAGCAGCCTCTTAAGCGGCTTAAACACAGATACGCAGTATTTT